This TCR beta chain was obtained from a study of T-cell memory formation after mild COVID-19. A single record per CDR3 protein comes from TCRdb applying MiXCR to the 5' RACE reads. Here the sample spans fewer than 200,000 distinct CDR3 sequences, roughly 20% being singletons. Sequenced: PBMCs or a T cell subset sorted from them (not recorded which). This TCR came from a man between 18 and 29 years old who had mild COVID-19 (a few samples of this study predate the infection). Cell type and time point are not known.

The CDR3 nucleotides are TGTGCCAGCAGTCCCTACCCGACAGGGGGCCACTACGAGCAGTACTTC. This translates into CASSPYPTGGHYEQYF. V gene TRBV27 combines with J gene TRBJ2-7, with 10 bases aligning to TRBD1. Per germline, CDR1 MNHEY and CDR2 SMNVEV (reference sequence). J was trimmed by 3 bases and V by 5 bases; bases with no gene match: 10. This CDR3 contains 16 residues.